This is a list of T cell receptor beta chains from one sample in a study of T cell responses to AZD1222 COVID-19 vaccine. The repertoire was sequenced with immunoSEQ multiplex PCR; TCRdb's copy has only in-frame clones and lacks some. The sample shows about 140,000 clones, roughly 89% of them seen only once. The specimen was peripheral blood, collected on day 0 of AZD1222 vaccination. Every receptor here comes from an adult in good health. Both conserved end residues are part of each CDR3. Fields, in order: D gene, J gene, clone size, V gene, CDR3 DNA, CDR3 protein. A D gene is named only where the DNA matches it firmly. Expanded clones get a size class; other rows say once, few or many, or leave the size out.

D: NA
J: TRBJ1-3
size: NA
V: TRBV5-1
DNA: TGCGCCAGCAGCTTGGGAGACGGGACACCCTCTGGAAACACCATATATTTT
CDR3: CASSLGDGTPSGNTIYF

D: NA
J: TRBJ2-2
size: once
V: TRBV2
DNA: TGTGCCAGCAGTGAAACAAGACAGGTGGTGCTGTTTTTT
CDR3: CASSETRQVVLFF

D: NA
J: TRBJ2-5
size: NA
V: TRBV18
DNA: TGTGCCAGCTCACCACCGACGCTAGAGACCCAGTACTTC
CDR3: CASSPPTLETQYF

D: TRBD1
J: TRBJ1-4
size: NA
V: TRBV5-4
DNA: TGTGCCAGCAGTTTATCAGGGGGCAGTGAAAAACTGTTTTTT
CDR3: CASSLSGGSEKLFF

D: NA
J: TRBJ1-1
size: NA
V: TRBV30
DNA: TGTGCCTGGTTCAACGGGGTGTTGAACACTGAAGCTTTCTTT
CDR3: CAWFNGVLNTEAFF

D: NA
J: TRBJ2-7
size: NA
V: TRBV4-2
DNA: TGTGCCAGCAGCCAAGCGGCGGGGAGCTCCTACGAGCAGTACTTC
CDR3: CASSQAAGSSYEQYF

D: NA
J: TRBJ2-1
size: NA
V: TRBV10-1
DNA: TGCGCCAGCAGTGAGTCGAGACAGGTGACTTCCTACAATGAGCAGTTCTTC
CDR3: CASSESRQVTSYNEQFF

D: NA
J: TRBJ2-5
size: NA
V: TRBV15
DNA: TGTGCCACCAGCAGAGATTGGGGGGCGGGTGAGACCCAGTACTTC
CDR3: CATSRDWGAGETQYF

D: NA
J: TRBJ1-1
size: NA
V: TRBV7-9
DNA: TGTGCCAGCAGCCGGACAGCCCAGAACACTGAAGCTTTCTTT
CDR3: CASSRTAQNTEAFF

D: TRBD2
J: TRBJ2-7
size: NA
V: TRBV28
DNA: TGTGCCAGCAGTATCAACAAGGGGCTAGCGGGATATGAGCAGTACTTC
CDR3: CASSINKGLAGYEQYF

D: NA
J: TRBJ2-3
size: once
V: TRBV4-1
DNA: TGCGCCAGCAGGCAAACCTCAGGGATCGAAGCAGATACGCAGTATTTT
CDR3: CASRQTSGIEADTQYF

D: TRBD1
J: TRBJ1-1
size: NA
V: TRBV7-8
DNA: TGTGCCAGCAGCCGTATGACAGGGACCACTGAAGCTTTCTTT
CDR3: CASSRMTGTTEAFF

D: NA
J: TRBJ2-3
size: few
V: TRBV7-2
DNA: TGTGCCAGCAGCAAGACAGGTGACACAGATACGCAGTATTTT
CDR3: CASSKTGDTDTQYF

D: NA
J: TRBJ1-3
size: NA
V: TRBV28
DNA: TGTGCCAGCACCGCCCCGTGGGGGGGCTCTGGAAACACCATATATTTT
CDR3: CASTAPWGGSGNTIYF

D: NA
J: TRBJ2-7
size: NA
V: TRBV7-2
DNA: TGTGCCAGCAGCTTAGGGTCAGGGGTCTCCTACGAGCAGTACTTC
CDR3: CASSLGSGVSYEQYF

D: NA
J: TRBJ2-5
size: NA
V: TRBV9
DNA: TGTGCCAGCAGCGTAGATGTATCCGAAGAGACCCAGTACTTC
CDR3: CASSVDVSEETQYF

D: NA
J: TRBJ1-1
size: NA
V: TRBV9
DNA: TGTGCCAGCAGCGTAGGAGGGTCCGGGTTCGAGACTGAAGCTTTCTTT
CDR3: CASSVGGSGFETEAFF

D: NA
J: TRBJ2-1
size: NA
V: TRBV7-2
DNA: TGTGCCAGCAGCTTAGTGTCAGGGCGTGATCAGTTCTTC
CDR3: CASSLVSGRDQFF

D: TRBD1
J: TRBJ2-7
size: NA
V: TRBV7-6
DNA: TGTGCCAGCAGCTTAGCTGCCGGGACAGATAACTACGAGCAGTACTTC
CDR3: CASSLAAGTDNYEQYF

D: NA
J: TRBJ2-7
size: NA
V: TRBV6-5
DNA: TGTGCCAGCGAGAGCTGGGGGATCTCCTACGAGCAGTACTTC
CDR3: CASESWGISYEQYF

D: NA
J: TRBJ2-7
size: NA
V: TRBV14
DNA: TGTGCCAGCAGACCAAGCGGGTCCGGGGTCAGCGAGCAGTACTTC
CDR3: CASRPSGSGVSEQYF

D: TRBD2
J: TRBJ2-7
size: NA
V: TRBV19
DNA: TGTGCCAGTAGTCACGGACTAGCGGGGCCCTACGAGCAGTACTTC
CDR3: CASSHGLAGPYEQYF

D: TRBD2
J: TRBJ2-1
size: NA
V: TRBV2
DNA: TGTGCCAGTGAGGGACTAGCGGGGGGAAATGAGCAGTTCTTC
CDR3: CASEGLAGGNEQFF

D: TRBD1
J: TRBJ1-4
size: once
V: TRBV28
DNA: TGTGCCAGCAGCCCCACGACAGGGGTAAGAAAACTGTTTTTT
CDR3: CASSPTTGVRKLFF

D: NA
J: TRBJ2-1
size: NA
V: TRBV15
DNA: TGTGCCACCAGCAGAGTGGAGGTCAGCTCCTACAATGAGCAGTTCTTC
CDR3: CATSRVEVSSYNEQFF

D: NA
J: TRBJ1-2
size: NA
V: TRBV2
DNA: TGTGCCAGGTCAACACGGGGGTATGGCTACACCTTC
CDR3: CARSTRGYGYTF

D: TRBD1
J: TRBJ1-2
size: once
V: TRBV4-1
DNA: TGCGCCAGCAGCCACCCGGACAGGGGGCATAACTATGGCTACACCTTC
CDR3: CASSHPDRGHNYGYTF

D: TRBD1
J: TRBJ1-2
size: NA
V: TRBV28
DNA: TGTGCCAGCAGAAGGGACAGGCTCGACTATGGCTACACCTTC
CDR3: CASRRDRLDYGYTF

D: NA
J: TRBJ1-4
size: NA
V: TRBV15
DNA: TGTGCCACCAGCAGACAACGAGTACCTAATGAAAAACTGTTTTTT
CDR3: CATSRQRVPNEKLFF

D: NA
J: TRBJ2-1
size: NA
V: TRBV6-4
DNA: TGTGCCAGCAGAATAGGGGGTAGCTCCTACAATGAGCAGTTCTTC
CDR3: CASRIGGSSYNEQFF

D: TRBD2
J: TRBJ2-7
size: NA
V: TRBV28
DNA: TGTGCCAGCGGGACTAAAATCTCCTACGAGCAGTACTTC
CDR3: CASGTKISYEQYF

D: NA
J: TRBJ1-3
size: NA
V: TRBV11-2
DNA: TGTGCCAGCAGCTTAGGCCTCCCCTCTGGAAACACCATATATTTT
CDR3: CASSLGLPSGNTIYF

D: NA
J: TRBJ2-2
size: NA
V: TRBV3-1/TRBV3-2
DNA: TGTGCCAGCAGCCAAGTGATAGGGACCGGGGAGCTGTTTTTT
CDR3: CASSQVIGTGELFF

D: NA
J: TRBJ1-2
size: NA
V: TRBV7-9
DNA: TGTGCCAGCAGCTCCGGACTGGGGGGAAGCTATGGCTACACCTTC
CDR3: CASSSGLGGSYGYTF

D: NA
J: TRBJ2-3
size: NA
V: TRBV2
DNA: TGTGCCAGGCTCCGAACCGACCGGGATACGCAGTATTTT
CDR3: CARLRTDRDTQYF

D: NA
J: TRBJ2-1
size: NA
V: TRBV5-1
DNA: TGCGCCAGCAGCTTGGGCGGGTCCTACAATGAGCAGTTCTTC
CDR3: CASSLGGSYNEQFF

D: TRBD2
J: TRBJ2-5
size: NA
V: TRBV15
DNA: TGTGCCACCAGCAGACCCCCGAGGGAGGGCTCTGGGCAAGAGACCCAGTACTTC
CDR3: CATSRPPREGSGQETQYF

D: NA
J: TRBJ1-1
size: NA
V: TRBV5-4
DNA: TGTGCCAGCAGCCAAGGGTCCAACACTGAAGCTTTCTTT
CDR3: CASSQGSNTEAFF

D: TRBD1
J: TRBJ1-1
size: NA
V: TRBV19
DNA: TGTGCCAGTAGTAAGAGACCGGGACAGGGTACTGAAGCTTTCTTT
CDR3: CASSKRPGQGTEAFF

D: TRBD2
J: TRBJ2-3
size: NA
V: TRBV18
DNA: TGTGCCAGCAGTGAGGGTAGCGGGCGCACAGATACGCAGTATTTT
CDR3: CASSEGSGRTDTQYF

D: NA
J: TRBJ2-6
size: NA
V: TRBV19
DNA: TGTGCCAGTACTCAAAGTGGGGCCAACGTCCTGACTTTC
CDR3: CASTQSGANVLTF

D: NA
J: TRBJ2-1
size: NA
V: TRBV3-1/TRBV3-2
DNA: TGTGCCAGCAGCCGACGGGGCTCCTACAATGAGCAGTTCTTC
CDR3: CASSRRGSYNEQFF

D: TRBD1
J: TRBJ1-5
size: NA
V: TRBV15
DNA: TGTGCCACCAGCAGAGGGGGACAGGGTGATCAGCCCCAGCATTTT
CDR3: CATSRGGQGDQPQHF

D: NA
J: TRBJ2-7
size: once
V: TRBV27
DNA: TGTGCCAGTTCCACGTCGAGGGAACTCTACGAGCAGTACTTC
CDR3: CASSTSRELYEQYF

D: NA
J: TRBJ1-4
size: NA
V: TRBV5-6
DNA: TGTGCCAGCAGCGAAGGGATTAACAGTGAAAAACTGTTTTTT
CDR3: CASSEGINSEKLFF

D: NA
J: TRBJ2-3
size: NA
V: TRBV12-3/TRBV12-4
DNA: TGTGCCAGCAGTTTCCGCCCAGATACGCAGTATTTT
CDR3: CASSFRPDTQYF

D: TRBD2
J: TRBJ2-1
size: NA
V: TRBV27
DNA: TGTGCCAGCGGCCGTAGCGGGAGTTTCTATGAGCAGTTCTTC
CDR3: CASGRSGSFYEQFF

D: TRBD1
J: TRBJ1-4
size: NA
V: TRBV14
DNA: TGTGCCAGCAGCCACAGCTGGGACAGGGGCTTTGCTAATGAAAAACTGTTTTTT
CDR3: CASSHSWDRGFANEKLFF

D: NA
J: TRBJ2-7
size: NA
V: TRBV15
DNA: TGTGCCACCAGCAGAGATCTTTTGGGCGGGAAATACTACGAGCAGTACTTC
CDR3: CATSRDLLGGKYYEQYF

D: TRBD1
J: TRBJ2-7
size: NA
V: TRBV5-1
DNA: TGCGCCAGCACCTACGCAGGACAGGGCAACGAGCAGTACTTC
CDR3: CASTYAGQGNEQYF

D: TRBD1
J: TRBJ1-3
size: NA
V: TRBV7-9
DNA: TGTGCCAGCAGCCCCGGGACAGGGTCTGGAAACACCATATATTTT
CDR3: CASSPGTGSGNTIYF

D: NA
J: TRBJ1-2
size: NA
V: TRBV4-1
DNA: TGCGCCAGCAGCCAAGGGCCCGCGGTCACCAACTATGGCTACACCTTC
CDR3: CASSQGPAVTNYGYTF

D: NA
J: TRBJ1-5
size: NA
V: TRBV7-2
DNA: TGTGCCAGCAGTTTATACAATAGCAATCAGCCCCAGCATTTT
CDR3: CASSLYNSNQPQHF

D: NA
J: TRBJ1-1
size: NA
V: TRBV28
DNA: TGTGCCAGCAGTTTAAGGACTACAGGGTCTGAAGCTTTCTTT
CDR3: CASSLRTTGSEAFF